The source of this T cell receptor (beta chain) is a study of cytomegalovirus exposure and HLA in healthy donors. PCR was performed using 60 Vbeta and 13 Jbeta primers. The protocol was immunoSEQ multiplex PCR, while the TCRdb copy is restricted to in-frame clones and leaves out a portion. The data contain about 150,000 clones, more than 75% of them singletons. V was pared by 0 bases and J by 5 bases, with 6 bases of the junction left unmatched. CDR3 size: 15 residues. CDR1 is MNHNS and CDR2 is SASEGT in the germline V gene. Regarding donors, all were healthy bone marrow donors. J is TRBJ2-5 and V is TRBV6-1; 7 bases align to TRBD2. The TCR comes from a man in his thirties or forties in good health and CMV-seropositive. Source material: PBMCs. CDR3 in amino acids: CASSEAGRGRETQYF. The CDR3 nucleotides are TGTGCCAGCAGTGAAGCTGGGAGGGGCAGGGAGACCCAGTACTTC.